This entry describes one T cell receptor (beta chain). Clones were read by immunoSEQ multiplex PCR, and TCRdb kept only the in-frame ones, dropping some. The sample holds roughly 70,000 clones, approximately 95% seen once. Among the roughly 120 subjects of the validation cohort, separate from the approximately 700-subject first cohort, were the donors. This CDR3 comprises 15 residues. In germline, CDR1 is SGHTA, CDR2 FQGNSA. V was clipped by 5 bases and J by 0 bases, with 14 bases between them. This record comes from a study of cytomegalovirus exposure and HLA in healthy donors. Looking at the study overall: In a later analysis, the 100 to 150 validation repertoires were reported to have used the same platform as the approximately 700 first-cohort repertoires.

This chain uses TRBV7-2 with TRBJ2-7; D not resolved. The receptor comes from a man between 18 and 35 years old in good health and CMV-seronegative. Sequencing was performed on PBMCs. The CDR3 here is CASSPLAQFSYEQYF. CDR3 DNA: TGTGCCAGCAGCCCCCTCGCCCAGTTCTCCTACGAGCAGTACTTC.